The present T cell receptor beta chain was sequenced within a study of blood T cells in healthy people across ages (dated by TCRdb to the mid-2010s). The study in broad terms: In model experiments, template switching captured about one uniquely barcoded TCR beta cDNA molecule for every two T cells. Four age groups were formed from the donors: young (average roughly 15 years), middle-aged (approximately 40), aged (62) and long-lived (less than 85). To avoid experimental bias, donors of different ages were spread randomly across the sequencing lanes. The study analyzed two additional independent replicas of 1 million unique cDNA reads from the same blood draw for two donors, one aged 18 to 29 and one aged 80 or older. The study measured age-related changes in TCR beta repertoire diversity using deep sequencing normalized with unique cDNA molecular identifiers. What the work shows at the level of the full study, not this receptor alone: Observed TCR beta diversity per million T cells fell roughly linearly with age, and a significant reduction was already apparent by age about 38. Conclusive comparison of naive and antigen-experienced compartments was prevented by the profiling of bulk unsorted PBMCs. Compared with the aged group, the long-lived group had more naive CD4+ T cells, fewer expanded clones and increased TCR diversity, suggesting age selection. Donor CMV infection status was unknown, potentially confounding age-related changes in expanded clonotypes. Observed TCR beta diversity correlated strongly with the percentage of naive T cells measured by flow cytometry. Estimates of total diversity based on one million sequenced T cells were regarded as lower bounds and as underestimates.

Library generation was performed with 5' RACE. Sequencing used an Illumina HiSeq 2500. A second PCR of 7 to 11 cycles was performed with a sample-barcoded 5' primer and a J-beta primer mix. A unique molecular identifier was introduced onto each TCR beta cDNA molecule by a template-switch 5' adaptor carrying 12 random nucleotides. Each sample yielded at least 3 million CDR3-containing paired-end reads. The Mint cDNA synthesis kit, primed by a TRBC-specific oligonucleotide, was used to synthesize first-strand cDNA from all RNA. Following uracil-DNA glycosylase treatment, all cDNA underwent a first 18-cycle PCR with the universal primers M1SS and BC2_uni_R. On the study's bioinformatics: For normalization, 1 million high-quality reads, each with a distinct molecular identifier, were randomly selected from each sample. Reads sharing molecular identifiers were discarded rather than binned into consensus sequences. MiTCR, set to a Q25 quality threshold and the strictest error-elimination algorithm, was used for CDR3 identification, clonotype clustering and error correction. Lower-bound total TCR beta diversity was estimated with a nonparametric unseen species model using Euler transformation. Clones were called with MiXCR by TCRdb after fastp trimmed the public reads at Q25, and only in-frame beta chains were retained. All rows with the same CDR3 protein become a single entry with the most common DNA and genes. The V and J calls, along with clone size, are taken from TCRdb and not from the paper's own processing. The sample table shows about 970,000 distinct CDR3 sequences, and about 53% are seen once. About a fifth of the sample rests with the top ten.

The sample holds a few counts of this clonotype. Its antigen is still unknown. Per-base quality was not reported, and no clone a single base away is much larger than it. V is pared back by 4 bases and J by 0 bases, with 16 bases lying between the germline termini. The CDR3 covers 18 residues, taking in both the cysteine and the phenylalanine. The CDR3 DNA has 54 bases and is translated from base 1. CDR1 and CDR2, looked up from the germline V gene, are MNHEY and SVGAGI. Donors were roughly 40 systemically healthy Caucasian individuals from Russia aged roughly 6 to 100 years. Around 10 milliliters of peripheral blood were drawn from each donor into EDTA-treated Vacutainer tubes. Ficoll-Paque density-gradient centrifugation was used to isolate PBMCs, with at least 6.5 million per sample. Trizol reagent was used to extract total RNA from PBMCs, with at least 5 micrograms per sample. For every donor, flow cytometry on a PBMC aliquot measured the percentage of naive CD45RAhigh/CD27high T cells.

The receptor was isolated from a woman aged 55-69 years in good health. Material: blood. Recombination linked TRBV6-5 to TRBJ2-6; the D gene assignment is perhaps TRBD1 or TRBD2, with each matching 5 bases. This receptor carries the CDR3 CASSSKGRVRSGANVLTF. The DNA reads as follows: TGTGCCAGCAGTTCTAAGGGACGGGTCCGCTCTGGGGCCAACGTCCTGACTTTC.